This record concerns one T cell receptor beta chain sequence. This clonotype was seen at least ten times. Its antigen is unknown. Base qualities are not at hand, and no much larger clone is one base apart. The germline V gene sets CDR1 to SQVTM and CDR2 to ANQGSEA. The cysteine opens and the phenylalanine closes a CDR3 of 13 amino acids. The kept DNA is CDR3 alone, 39 bases in frame from the first base. The V and J ends are trimmed by 1 base and 7 bases, leaving 11 bases between them. The data belong to a study of T cells in Graves' hyperthyroidism and ophthalmopathy (dated by TCRdb to between 2017 and 2020). A note on the overall study: Peripheral blood was collected at initial diagnosis, before any treatment. TCR V-J signatures able to tell the groups apart were searched for in a discovery cohort of 90 to 100 patients, of whom fewer than 45 had Graves' ophthalmopathy and about 55 had stable Graves' hyperthyroidism. An independent validation cohort of around 19 hyperthyroidism patients and more than 15 patients who later progressed to ophthalmopathy tested prospective prediction of ophthalmopathy. The 100 discovery patients were randomly split 7:3 into training and test sets. In over five Graves' hyperthyroidism patients, the study also compared T-cell repertoires from thyroid tissue with T-cell repertoires from blood. After blood sampling, hyperthyroidism patients were treated with methimazole at a starting dose of 30 mg daily, and ophthalmopathy patients were treated with high-dose intravenous methylprednisolone. The paper describes TCR Vbeta CDR3 sequencing of 135 peripheral blood samples, made up of about 41 ophthalmopathy patients, roughly 72 hyperthyroidism patients and approximately 17 progressor patients. The paper as a whole reports these results and caveats: Most expanded thyroid clonotypes (frequency above 0.001) were also detected in blood, a finding suggesting that blood repertoires may reflect thyroid immune responses. In cross-validation, a model built on a 13 V-J signature told ophthalmopathy apart from stable hyperthyroidism with approximately 90% sensitivity and roughly 82% specificity, and in testing the same model reached 80%/75%. No statistical method was used to set the sample size in advance, and investigators knew the group allocation. During validation, the model predicted progression to ophthalmopathy a median of around six months ahead of onset, with 60% to 71% sensitivity and around 72% specificity.

A patient counted as having stable Graves' hyperthyroidism if no progression to ophthalmopathy occurred over 18 months of follow-up. Hyperthyroidism patients were newly diagnosed, with disease duration under 2 months, and aged 18 to 65 years. Exclusion was applied to patients with uncontrolled infections, other autoimmune diseases, pregnancy or lactation. Diagnoses were based on clinical symptoms, serum thyroxine and TRAb, thyroid ultrasound and orbital computed tomography. Ficoll-Paque density gradient centrifugation was used to isolate PBMCs from about 9.4 ml of fresh peripheral blood. Total RNA was extracted with Trizol reagent, and quality was checked on an Agilent 2100 Bioanalyzer. Amplification of TCR beta CDR3 regions was carried out from RNA transcripts. The TCR CDR3 was subjected to a first round of RT-PCR using the HTBI primer set and the Qiagen OneStep RT-PCR kit. Libraries were constructed in a second round of multiplex PCR, after which size selection and purification were carried out. Libraries were sequenced paired-end with 100 bp reads on an Illumina HiSeq2000. As for how the authors treated the data: SOAPnuke was used to process the raw data, throwing out any read that contained adapters or uncalled bases, had a mean Phred below 15, or lacked an exact constant-primer or identifier match. High-quality paired reads were merged with COPE v1.2.5, and unique nucleotide sequences were defined as clonotypes. Clonotypes were aligned to IMGT TRBV, TRBD and TRBJ reference segments using MiTCR v1.1. The analysis was restricted to V-J combinations with a frequency above 0.0001, which together covered roughly 99% of the repertoires. A TCS score was defined as the ratio between F50 (clonal expansion) and ExV (chaos), using BLOSUM62-based TCRdist between CDR3 peptides within each V-J. Welch's t-statistics and random forest reduced around 550 V-J features to some 14, which were used in a naive Bayes classifier (R e1071). The raw public data were reprocessed by TCRdb itself: fastp quality trimming at Q25, MiXCR clonotype calling, in-frame beta chains only. Each record represents a unique CDR3 protein, reported with the most common genes and DNA among its rows. The V and J calls and clone size are TCRdb's, not the authors'. Present in this sample are 600,000 or so distinct CDR3 sequences, about 16% of which were seen just once. The ten biggest clones cover 3% to 4.5% of the sample.

The TCR sequence derives from a woman aged 25 to 39 with Graves' hyperthyroidism. The chain is made from TRBV29-1 and TRBJ2-1, with the D gene not confidently named. The sample comprised blood. The nucleotides read TGCAGCGTTGAAGGGGGTATGAGAAATGAGCAGTTCTTC. Translated, it gives CSVEGGMRNEQFF.